One and the same sample provided the 30 T cell receptor beta chains below, sequenced in a study of T cells in tumors after PD-1 blockade (dated by TCRdb to the late 2010s). The sample's time point label is to be understood as: after anti-PD-1 therapy. Receptor amplification or capture employed the immunoSEQ multiplex PCR assay. Held by TCRdb, this immuneACCESS table contains in-frame sequences only and omits some clones. Under half of the omission traces to an unresolved V gene where checked; the cause of the rest is unknown. The sample has under 75,000 clones on record, around two thirds of them singletons. The ten largest clonotypes hold about 4.4% of the sample. This material consisted of PBMCs, taken after anti-PD-1 treatment. The receptor source for this set is a human donor with basal cell carcinoma.

CDR3 in amino acids: CASSGRGNTIYF. DNA for the CDR3: TGCGCCAGCAGTGGCAGGGGGAACACCATATATTTT. The rearrangement uses TRBV10-2 and TRBJ1-3; 7 bases align to TRBD1. CDR1 and CDR2 from the germline V gene are WSHSY and SAAADI. This CDR3 region has 12 residues. J gave up 7 bases and V 4 bases, and 1 base lay outside the gene matches.

The CDR3 region is CASSQQGFGYGYTF. The CDR3 bases are TGTGCCAGCAGCCAACAGGGATTTGGCTATGGCTACACCTTC. The gene calls are TRBV7-9 and TRBJ1-2; tentative D call: TRBD1 (6 bases). The germline gives CDR1 SEHNR, CDR2 FQNEAQ (reference sequence). The CDR3 loop spans 14 amino acids. V was shortened by 5 bases and J by 4 bases, with 14 bases between the two germline ends.

This clone has only a few counts. Different DNA sequences within this sample yield the same CDR3. The V and J genes are TRBV6-5 and TRBJ1-1; TRBD1 might be the D (5 bases). Trimming left V 6 bases short and J 5 bases short, with 10 bases between. Per the germline V gene, CDR1 is MNHEY and CDR2 is SVGAGI. This CDR3 comprises 12 residues. The CDR3 bases are TGTGCCAGCAGCAGGGTGGGGACTGAAGCTTTCTTT. Translating gives CASSRVGTEAFF.

The chain links TRBV28 to TRBJ2-3; D may be TRBD1 (5 bases). The CDR3 spans 12 residues. Trimming pared 7 bases from V and 6 bases from J, leaving 11 bases between. The V gene's germline CDR1 is MDHEN and CDR2 SYDVKM. CDR3 amino acids: CASKQGPDTQYF. The CDR3 DNA follows: TGTGCCAGCAAGCAGGGTCCTGATACGCAGTATTTT.

The chain couples TRBV15 to TRBJ1-5; D gene unclear. Trimming removed 1 base at V and 0 bases at J, with 10 bases between. This CDR3 comprises 16 residues. Germline V gene lookup returns CDR1 LNHNV and CDR2 YYDKDF (reference sequence). CDR3 in amino acids: CATSRGRANSNQPQHF. In DNA form, the CDR3 reads TGTGCCACCAGCAGAGGACGGGCAAATAGCAATCAGCCCCAGCATTTT.

This clone was recorded a few times. The chain couples TRBV29-1 to TRBJ1-1; no firm D call. Trimming removed 6 bases from V and 0 bases from J, with 8 bases in between. Per the germline V gene, CDR1 is SQVTM and CDR2 is ANQGSEA. The CDR3 covers 12 residues. This CDR3 is CSVDLMNTEAFF. As DNA, the CDR3 is TGCAGCGTCGACCTTATGAACACTGAAGCTTTCTTT.

The chain employs TRBV7-2 and TRBJ2-5; a weak D match, TRBD2 (7 bases). V was cut by 0 bases and J by 5 bases, with 10 bases left in between. Per germline, CDR1 SGHTA and CDR2 FQGNSA. The CDR3 sequence is 14 residues long. The CDR3 nucleotides are TGTGCCAGCAGCTTAGCGGGGGGGCCTGAGACCCAGTACTTC. The encoded protein is CASSLAGGPETQYF.

The chain is built from TRBV6-5 and TRBJ1-1; D is possibly TRBD1 (5 bases). Trimming removed 8 bases at V and 3 bases at J, with 13 bases between. The CDR3 loop spans 13 amino acids. Germline CDR1 MNHEY, CDR2 SVGAGI. Written as DNA, the CDR3 is TGTGCCAGCTCCTACGGGGGGTACACTGAAGCTTTCTTT. It yields the protein CASSYGGYTEAFF.

V gene TRBV5-1 combines with J gene TRBJ2-3; the match to TRBD2 covers 8 bases. Germline V gives CDR1 SGHRS, CDR2 YFSETQ. V was pared by 1 base and J by 0 bases, with 1 base of the junction left unmatched. CDR3 size: 15 residues. CDR3 loop: CASSLKRGSTDTQYF. In DNA, the CDR3 is TGCGCCAGCAGCTTGAAGCGGGGGAGCACAGATACGCAGTATTTT.

This clone was detected many times. The gene calls are TRBV4-1 and TRBJ2-2; 8 bases align to TRBD2. This CDR3 is built from 15 residues. The germline V gene has CDR1 MGHRA and CDR2 YSYEKL. V lost 2 bases, J lost 2 bases, and 1 base stayed unmatched. The CDR3 nucleotides read TGCGCCAGCAGCCAAAGCGGGGGTAACACCGGGGAGCTGTTTTTT. Its translation is CASSQSGGNTGELFF.

This clone has more than one count but fewer than ten. As DNA, the CDR3 is TGTGCCAGCAGCCAGGGACAGGGTAGTTGGAACACTGAAGCTTTCTTT. Its protein is CASSQGQGSWNTEAFF. The rearrangement uses TRBV7-2 and TRBJ1-1, with 9 bases fitting TRBD1. This CDR3 region has 16 residues. CDR1 SGHTA and CDR2 FQGNSA come from the germline V gene. V shed 5 bases and J 1 base; nucleotides not matched to a gene: 8.

The chain joins TRBV5-6 to TRBJ2-7; maybe TRBD2 (6 bases). Germline CDR1 reads SGHDT; CDR2 reads YYEEEE. Trimming left V 0 bases short and J 5 bases short, with 9 bases between. The CDR3 contains 13 residues. CDR3 loop: CASSLVGGDEQYF. In nucleotides, the CDR3 is TGTGCCAGCAGCTTGGTCGGGGGTGACGAGCAGTACTTC.

The CDR3 DNA is TGTGCCAGTATGGAGAACCCCGGGGCAAGGGAAAAACTGTTTTTT. Its translation is CASMENPGAREKLFF. This chain links TRBV19 with TRBJ1-4; a weak D match, TRBD1 (5 bases). V was clipped by 7 bases and J by 8 bases, with 20 bases between them. Per germline, CDR1 LNHDA and CDR2 SQIVND (reference sequence). The CDR3 is 15 residues long.

The rearrangement uses TRBV6-4 and TRBJ1-1; no clear D gene. Per germline, CDR1 MRHNA and CDR2 SNTAGT. V shed 0 bases and J shed 1 base, with 6 bases lying between them. There are 14 residues in the CDR3. CDR3 coding DNA: TGTGCCAGCAGTGACTCGGACCAGAACACTGAAGCTTTCTTT. Its translation: CASSDSDQNTEAFF.

The chain uses TRBV3-1 (or the pseudogene TRBV3-2) and TRBJ1-1; 9 nucleotides line up with TRBD1. Germline-derived CDR1 and CDR2 are LGHDT and YNNKEL (reference sequence). Trimming at V came to 0 bases and at J to 3 bases, leaving 11 bases not matched to a gene. This CDR3 contains 18 residues. CDR3 loop: CASSQEMWDRDVDTEAFF. DNA for the CDR3: TGTGCCAGCAGCCAAGAAATGTGGGACAGGGATGTAGACACTGAAGCTTTCTTT.

The V gene is TRBV5-1, the J gene TRBJ1-6; D unresolved. The CDR3 extends over 17 amino acids. Germline loops: CDR1 SGHRS, CDR2 YFSETQ. Between the trimmed V and J ends, which lost 0 bases and 1 base, there was a span of 11 bases. CDR3 sequence: CASSLEDPGSYNSPLHF. For the CDR3, the DNA is TGCGCCAGCAGCTTGGAAGATCCGGGTTCCTATAATTCACCCCTCCACTTT.

This clone was detected only a few times. J is TRBJ2-6 and V is TRBV7-9; TRBD1 agrees at 9 bases. V lost 5 bases, J lost 0 bases, and 5 bases stayed unmatched. The CDR3 totals 17 residues. CDR1 SEHNR and CDR2 FQNEAQ come from the germline V gene (reference sequence). In DNA, the CDR3 is TGTGCCAGCAGCAGAACAGGGGGCCCCTCTGGGGCCAACGTCCTGACTTTC. Its translation: CASSRTGGPSGANVLTF. Full variable domain (missing parts from reference TRBV7-9 and TRBJ2-6): DTGVSQNPRHKITKRGQNVTFRCDPISEHNRLYWYRQTLGQGPEFLTYFQNEAQLEKSRLLSDRFSAERPKGSFSTLEIQRTEQGDSAMYLCASSRTGGPSGANVLTFGAGSRLTVL.

The chain recombines TRBV4-1 with TRBJ2-2; TRBD2 aligns across 8 bases. The CDR3 spans 15 residues. Germline loops: CDR1 MGHRA, CDR2 YSYEKL. Trimming took 0 bases from V and 4 from J; bases not matched to a gene: 1. The CDR3 nucleotides are TGCGCCAGCAGCCAAGAGACTAGCGTCACCGGGGAGCTGTTTTTT. This gives the protein CASSQETSVTGELFF.

The chain combines TRBV7-9 with TRBJ2-3; either TRBD1 or TRBD2 may supply D (6 bases each). The CDR3 spans 17 residues. V was cut by 5 bases and J by 1 base, with 19 bases left in between. CDR1 SEHNR and CDR2 FQNEAQ come from the germline V gene (reference sequence). The CDR3 region is CASSPPLGGRRTDTQYF. The CDR3 coding sequence is TGTGCCAGCAGCCCTCCCCTTGGGGGGCGCCGCACAGATACGCAGTATTTT.

The chain is built from TRBV28 and TRBJ2-7; TRBD1 is a possible D gene (6 bases). Trimming pared 7 bases from V and 1 base from J, leaving 14 bases between. This CDR3 region has 14 residues. In germline, CDR1 is MDHEN, CDR2 SYDVKM. The CDR3 loop is CASTLGHTSYEQYF. CDR3 bases: TGTGCCAGCACACTGGGACATACGTCCTACGAGCAGTACTTC.

The rearrangement links TRBV19 to TRBJ1-2; D call uncertain. Germline values: CDR1 LNHDA, CDR2 SQIVND (reference sequence). V was shortened by 6 bases and J by 4 bases, with 9 bases between the two germline ends. The CDR3 extends over 12 amino acids. The CDR3 sequence: CASRGRPYGYTF. The CDR3 DNA reads TGTGCCAGTAGGGGCCGGCCCTATGGCTACACCTTC.

A single count supports this clone. The rearrangement joins TRBV10-3 to TRBJ1-6; the D is unclear. The CDR3 has 12 amino acids. Looked up from germline, CDR1 is ENHRY and CDR2 is SYGVKD. Between the trimmed V and J ends, which lost 9 bases and 10 bases, there was a span of 13 bases. This CDR3 is CAIAPPSSPLHF. As DNA, the CDR3 is TGTGCCATAGCCCCACCTTCATCACCCCTCCACTTT.

The chain joins TRBV7-2 to TRBJ2-7, with D possibly being TRBD2 (5 bases). The CDR3 runs to 13 residues. Germline V gene sequence: CDR1 SGHTA, CDR2 FQGNSA. Trimming took 10 bases from V and 7 from J, leaving 20 bases between them. CDR3 amino acids: CATTPEGLGEQYF. The CDR3 DNA follows: TGTGCCACCACACCCGAGGGCTTGGGTGAGCAGTACTTC.

CDR3 sequence (DNA): TGTGCCAGCAGCCAAGAACCCTCTAACACTGAAGCTTTCTTT. It is translated as CASSQEPSNTEAFF. V gene TRBV3-1 (or the pseudogene TRBV3-2) combines with J gene TRBJ1-1; D not certain. The length of the CDR3 is 14 residues. Germline lookup yields CDR1 LGHDT and CDR2 YNNKEL (reference sequence). Trimming stripped 0 bases from V and 2 bases from J, with 7 bases between.

In this sample, this clone turned up a few times. This chain uses TRBV18 with TRBJ1-5; D not resolved. Germline V lookup: CDR1 KGHSH, CDR2 LQKENI. V lost 2 bases and J lost 8, with 16 bases in between. The CDR3 consists of 15 residues. Here the CDR3 DNA reads TGTGCCAGCTCACCAGGCAGGAACGGGTTGGAGCCCCAGCATTTT. Translating gives CASSPGRNGLEPQHF. Looking up the rest from reference TRBV18 and TRBJ1-5 gives the full variable domain: NAGVMQNPRHLVRRRGQEARLRCSPMKGHSHVYWYRQLPEEGLKFMVYLQKENIIDESGMPKERFSAEFPKEGPSILRIQQVVRGDSAAYFCASSPGRNGLEPQHFGDGTRLSIL.

The chain's CDR3 is CASSPPNSQNTGELFF. In DNA form, the CDR3 reads TGTGCCAGCTCACCACCGAACAGCCAGAACACCGGGGAGCTGTTTTTT. The genes are TRBV18 and TRBJ2-2; no reliable D call. Trimming took 0 bases from V and 1 from J, leaving 9 bases between them. From germline, CDR1 is KGHSH and CDR2 LQKENI. The CDR3 consists of 16 residues.

The chain employs TRBV7-8 and TRBJ2-1, with 7 bases matching TRBD1. The CDR3 length is 15 residues. CDR1 and CDR2 (germline): SGHVS, FQNEAQ. Trimming removed 2 bases from V and 1 base from J; junction bases left unmatched: 2. CDR3 DNA sequence: TGTGCCAGCAGCTTACGACAGGGATCCTACAATGAGCAGTTCTTC. As protein: CASSLRQGSYNEQFF.

This chain links TRBV5-1 with TRBJ2-7, with 7 bases lining up with TRBD1. V shed 2 bases, J shed 6 bases, and the junction held 11 bases outside the gene matches. Looked up from germline, CDR1 is SGHRS and CDR2 is YFSETQ. The CDR3 length is 15 residues. CDR3 loop: CASSFSSGGVREQYF. CDR3 nucleotides: TGCGCCAGCAGCTTTTCATCAGGGGGTGTTCGCGAGCAGTACTTC.

This clone was observed once. The chain is built from TRBV4-1 and TRBJ1-2; a weak D match, TRBD1 (5 bases). Germline V gene sequence: CDR1 MGHRA, CDR2 YSYEKL. The CDR3 consists of 13 residues. Trimming cost V 4 bases and J 4 bases, with 10 bases left between them. As DNA, the CDR3 is TGCGCCAGCAGCCTCTTTGGGGGCTATGGCTACACCTTC. Its protein is CASSLFGGYGYTF.

The rearrangement links TRBV6-5 to TRBJ2-7, with 7 bases that match TRBD2. Germline V gene lookup returns CDR1 MNHEY and CDR2 SVGAGI. V dropped 3 bases and J dropped 0; count of bases not matched to a gene: 8. CDR3 length: 16 amino acids. The CDR3 loop is CASSYLLSGGSYEQYF. The DNA for the CDR3 is TGTGCCAGCAGTTATCTTTTATCGGGGGGCTCCTACGAGCAGTACTTC.